These 14 T cell receptor beta chains share one sample of origin, sequenced in a study of early T cells in non-severe SARS-CoV-2 infection. A single record per CDR3 protein comes from TCRdb applying MiXCR to the 5' RACE reads. The data contain fewer than 85,000 distinct CDR3 sequences, around 16% of them singletons. Material: whole blood. The receptors here all came from an adult who was a healthcare worker with PCR-confirmed SARS-CoV-2 infection or an uninfected control (not recorded which).

Only a few counts were recorded for this clonotype. This chain connects TRBV18 to TRBJ1-1; a possible D gene is TRBD1 (6 bases). Trimming stripped 0 bases from V and 5 bases from J, with 13 bases between. The CDR3 loop spans 15 amino acids. Germline V gives CDR1 KGHSH, CDR2 LQKENI. Here the CDR3 DNA reads TGTGCCAGCTCACCACCGGGGCAGGGGAAAACTGAAGCTTTCTTT. This translates into CASSPPGQGKTEAFF.

This clonotype was seen a handful of times. This chain links TRBV6-2 or TRBV6-3 with TRBJ2-6; perhaps TRBD1 as D (5 bases). Germline V CDR1 and CDR2: MNHEY, SVGEGT. This CDR3 region has 14 residues. The V end lost 6 bases, the J end lost 0 bases, and 6 bases lay between the germline ends. DNA for the CDR3: TGTGCCAGCAGGCAGGGCTCTGGGGCCAACGTCCTGACTTTC. Translating gives CASRQGSGANVLTF.

The rearrangement joins TRBV11-2 to TRBJ2-7, with D hard to call. CDR3 length equals 13 residues. Germline V gene data show CDR1 as SGHAT and CDR2 as FQNNGV. Trimming pared 2 bases from V and 2 bases from J, leaving 7 bases between. CDR3 sequence: CASSLNRAYEQYF. CDR3 coding DNA: TGTGCCAGCAGCTTAAATAGGGCCTACGAGCAGTACTTC.

V usage is TRBV10-3 and J usage is TRBJ2-1; D might be TRBD2 (5 bases). Per the germline V gene, CDR1 is ENHRY and CDR2 is SYGVKD. This CDR3 spans 12 amino acids. The ends were cut back, 11 bases at V and 5 bases at J, with 13 bases in the middle. The CDR3 DNA reads TGTGCCGCGTCTGATAGCGACAATGAGCAGTTCTTC. It codes for CAASDSDNEQFF.

There are a few counts of this clonotype. This chain links TRBV20-1 with TRBJ2-3; 10 bases fit TRBD2. After removal of 5 bases from V and 0 bases from J, the junction contained 5 bases not matched to a gene. The germline V gene encodes CDR1 DFQATT and CDR2 SNEGSKA (reference sequence). CDR3 length: 15 amino acids. The chain's CDR3 is CSARTSGTSTDTQYF. The CDR3 DNA sequence: TGCAGTGCTCGGACTAGCGGCACTAGCACAGATACGCAGTATTTT.

This clonotype was seen only a few times. V is TRBV7-3 and J is TRBJ1-1; D gene ambiguous. Germline-derived CDR1 and CDR2 are SGHTA and FQGTGA. Trimming cost V 0 bases and J 1 base, with 9 bases left between them. CDR3 length equals 15 residues. The CDR3 DNA reads TGTGCCAGCAGCTTAACTTCCCTGGAGAACACTGAAGCTTTCTTT. Translating gives CASSLTSLENTEAFF.

This clonotype was found many times. The V call is TRBV27, the J call TRBJ1-2; D ambiguous. Germline CDR1 and CDR2: MNHEY and SMNVEV (reference sequence). Deletions cut 8 bases from V and 4 bases from J, with 20 bases between. CDR3 size: 15 residues. The CDR3 loop is CASREASAISYGYTF. The CDR3 region has the DNA TGTGCCAGCCGTGAGGCCAGCGCAATATCCTATGGCTACACCTTC.

The chain has TRBV5-1 and TRBJ1-1, with a tentative D call TRBD1 (5 bases). This CDR3 spans 15 amino acids. Trimming left V 0 bases short and J 3 bases short, with 12 bases between. From germline, CDR1 is SGHRS and CDR2 YFSETQ. CDR3 region: CASSLGTTGDTEAFF. CDR3 nucleotides: TGCGCCAGCAGCTTGGGAACGACGGGGGACACTGAAGCTTTCTTT.

This clonotype was found many times. The chain couples TRBV4-2 to TRBJ2-3; TRBD2 is a possible D gene (5 bases). The ends were cut back, 5 bases at V and 0 bases at J, with 12 bases in the middle. The CDR3 contains 15 residues. Germline V gene lookup returns CDR1 LGHNA and CDR2 YNFKEQ. This CDR3 is CASSFDYPSTDTQYF. DNA for the CDR3: TGTGCCAGCAGCTTCGACTACCCTAGCACAGATACGCAGTATTTT.

This clonotype was counted between two and nine times. The CDR3 nucleotides read TGTGCCAGCAGCGTCAAGACCGACTATGGCTACACCTTC. Its translation is CASSVKTDYGYTF. The chain couples TRBV9 to TRBJ1-2; D is unresolved. This CDR3 has 13 amino acids. From germline, CDR1 is SGDLS and CDR2 YYNGEE. V lost 2 bases and J lost 3, with 8 bases in between.

The gene calls are TRBV11-2 and TRBJ2-5; TRBD2 agrees at 9 bases. CDR3 length: 16 residues. V lost 1 base and J lost 0; bases outside the gene matches: 3. Looked up from germline, CDR1 is SGHAT and CDR2 is FQNNGV. DNA of the CDR3: TGTGCCAGCAGCTTAGGAGCGGGGGGTCACCAAGAGACCCAGTACTTC. Amino acid sequence: CASSLGAGGHQETQYF.

This clonotype was seen repeatedly, ten times or more. The J gene is TRBJ1-1, the V gene TRBV7-9; maybe TRBD1 (5 bases). The CDR3 loop spans 15 amino acids. Germline CDR1 SEHNR, CDR2 FQNEAQ (reference sequence). The V end was cut by 0 bases, the J end by 0 bases, with 8 bases between. The CDR3 DNA sequence: TGTGCCAGCAGCTTAGCTCAGGGAATGAACACTGAAGCTTTCTTT. Residues: CASSLAQGMNTEAFF.

This clonotype turned up a few times. The chain uses TRBV6-2 or TRBV6-3 and TRBJ2-1; D is unresolved. The CDR3 consists of 14 residues. The V gene lost 6 bases and the J gene lost 1 base, with 10 bases spanning the gap. The germline gives CDR1 MNHEY, CDR2 SVGEGT. CDR3 bases: TGTGCCAGCAGCCACGCGTTTTCCTACAATGAGCAGTTCTTC. Protein: CASSHAFSYNEQFF.

The gene calls are TRBV28 and TRBJ1-1; D ambiguous. Per the germline V gene, CDR1 is MDHEN and CDR2 is SYDVKM. V was clipped by 6 bases and J by 2 bases, with 13 bases between them. This CDR3 contains 14 residues. The CDR3 sequence is CASRRLPANTEAFF. DNA for the CDR3: TGTGCCAGCAGGCGCCTGCCAGCCAACACTGAAGCTTTCTTT.